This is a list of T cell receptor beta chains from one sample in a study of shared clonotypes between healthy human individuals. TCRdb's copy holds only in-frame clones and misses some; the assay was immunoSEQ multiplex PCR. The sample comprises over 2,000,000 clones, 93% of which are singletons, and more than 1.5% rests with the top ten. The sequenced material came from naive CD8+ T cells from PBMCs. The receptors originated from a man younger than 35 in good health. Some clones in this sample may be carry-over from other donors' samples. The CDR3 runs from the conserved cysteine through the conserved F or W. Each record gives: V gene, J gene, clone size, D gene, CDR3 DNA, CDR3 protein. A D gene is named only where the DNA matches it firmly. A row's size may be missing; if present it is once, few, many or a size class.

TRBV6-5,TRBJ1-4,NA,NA,TGTGCCAGCTCTCCGGGGTGGGCAGGGAATGAAAAACTGTTTTTT,CASSPGWAGNEKLFF
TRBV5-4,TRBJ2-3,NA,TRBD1,TGTGCCAGCAGCTGGGACAGGGGGCTAAGCACAGATACGCAGTATTTT,CASSWDRGLSTDTQYF
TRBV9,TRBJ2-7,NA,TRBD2,TGTGCCAGCAGCGAAATGAGCGGGAGTTTGTACGAGCAGTACTTC,CASSEMSGSLYEQYF
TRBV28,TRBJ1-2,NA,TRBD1,TGTGCCAGCAGTTATGGGACAGGGTATGGCTACACCTTC,CASSYGTGYGYTF
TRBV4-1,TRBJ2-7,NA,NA,TGCGCCAGCAGCGTACGGGGGCCCAGCTCCTACGAGCAGTACTTC,CASSVRGPSSYEQYF
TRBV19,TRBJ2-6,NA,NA,TGTGCCAGTTCAGGGCGGACGGCCAACGTCCTGACTTTC,CASSGRTANVLTF
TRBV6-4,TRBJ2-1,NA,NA,TGTGCCAGCAGTGACGACAGGGCGGGAGTAAATGAGCAGTTCTTC,CASSDDRAGVNEQFF
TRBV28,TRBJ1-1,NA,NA,TGTGCCAGCAGTTCATTGAGGGAGACTGAAGCTTTCTTT,CASSSLRETEAFF
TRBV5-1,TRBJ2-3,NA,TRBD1,TGCGCCAGCAGCTCTGGAACGTACAGGGGTGGCGGCACAGATACGCAGTATTTT,CASSSGTYRGGGTDTQYF
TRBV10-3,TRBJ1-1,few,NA,TGTGCCACACGAGGGGGAGAAAGGACTGAAGCTTTCTTT,CATRGGERTEAFF
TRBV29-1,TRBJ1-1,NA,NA,TGCAGCACCTCCAGTAGTACTGAAGCTTTCTTT,CSTSSSTEAFF
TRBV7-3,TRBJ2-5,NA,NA,TGTGCCAGCAGCTTAATTCCGGGGCAAGAGACCCAGTACTTC,CASSLIPGQETQYF
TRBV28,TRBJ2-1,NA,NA,TGTGCCAGCAGTTTCATCCGCGGGACTGTAGCCAATGAGCAGTTCTTC,CASSFIRGTVANEQFF
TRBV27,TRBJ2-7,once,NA,TGTGCCAGCAGTTCTCTACTCCGGGACTACGAGCAGTACTTC,CASSSLLRDYEQYF
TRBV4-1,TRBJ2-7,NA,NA,TGCGCCAGCAGCCAAGGTGGGAACAGGGTCTACGAGCAGTACTTC,CASSQGGNRVYEQYF
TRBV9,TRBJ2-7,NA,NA,TGTGCCAGCAGCTTCCGGGACCACCATTCCTACGAGCAGTACTTC,CASSFRDHHSYEQYF
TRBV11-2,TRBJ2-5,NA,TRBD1,TGTGCCAGCAGCCCTGGGGCCGACAGGGGCTGGGAGACCCAGTACTTC,CASSPGADRGWETQYF
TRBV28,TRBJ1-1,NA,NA,TGTGCCAGCAGGTCGGGCACTGAAGCTTTCTTT,CASRSGTEAFF